The clone carrying this TCR beta chain has just a few counts. Its antigen is currently unknown. CDR3 length equals 16 residues. Trimming pared 4 bases from V and 0 bases from J, leaving 13 bases between. Germline CDR1 reads MNHNY; CDR2 reads SVGAGI (reference sequence). The sample is drawn from a study of T cell repertoires in cytomegalovirus infection. Study-wide findings and caveats: HLA-C-restricted CMV clonotypes gave the most frequent clonotype in two of eight donors.

TCRdb used MiXCR to reprocess the reads, holding one entry per CDR3 protein. The sample carries 570,000 or so distinct CDR3 sequences, 35% to 50% recorded once. The genes are TRBV6-6 and TRBJ2-4; D not certain. The specimen comprised cultured PBMCs, sampled from culture after CMV antigen stimulation. The receptor was derived from a human donor in good health (CMV status not recorded). Some clones in this sample may be carry-over from other donors' samples. The DNA of the CDR3 is TGTGCCAGCAGTTTATCAATTACCCTAGCCAAAAACATTCAGTACTTC. This encodes CASSLSITLAKNIQYF.